The table lists the clone carrying this T cell receptor beta chain with a few counts. Its cognate antigen is unknown. It was RNA transcripts that yielded the amplified TCR beta CDR3 regions. Researchers ran a first-round RT-PCR on the TCR CDR3 using the HTBI primer set. One entry per CDR3 protein results from TCRdb running MiXCR on the multiplex PCR reads. The profile shows about 640,000 distinct CDR3 sequences, about a fifth of them singletons. Deletions cut 8 bases from V and 6 bases from J, with 10 bases between. The CDR3 totals 11 residues. Looked up from germline, CDR1 is KGHDR and CDR2 is SFDVKD. This entry comes from a study of T cells in Graves' hyperthyroidism and ophthalmopathy. Overall study results and limits: Ophthalmopathy, which appeared later, was predicted by the model a median approximately 6.7 months before onset.

The receptor comes from a man aged 25-45 years with Graves' ophthalmopathy. The chain couples TRBV24-1 to TRBJ2-7; D not certain. Sequencing was done on a sample of blood. CDR3 sequence reads: CATTLLGEQYF. CDR3 bases: TGTGCCACCACCTTACTGGGCGAGCAGTACTTC.